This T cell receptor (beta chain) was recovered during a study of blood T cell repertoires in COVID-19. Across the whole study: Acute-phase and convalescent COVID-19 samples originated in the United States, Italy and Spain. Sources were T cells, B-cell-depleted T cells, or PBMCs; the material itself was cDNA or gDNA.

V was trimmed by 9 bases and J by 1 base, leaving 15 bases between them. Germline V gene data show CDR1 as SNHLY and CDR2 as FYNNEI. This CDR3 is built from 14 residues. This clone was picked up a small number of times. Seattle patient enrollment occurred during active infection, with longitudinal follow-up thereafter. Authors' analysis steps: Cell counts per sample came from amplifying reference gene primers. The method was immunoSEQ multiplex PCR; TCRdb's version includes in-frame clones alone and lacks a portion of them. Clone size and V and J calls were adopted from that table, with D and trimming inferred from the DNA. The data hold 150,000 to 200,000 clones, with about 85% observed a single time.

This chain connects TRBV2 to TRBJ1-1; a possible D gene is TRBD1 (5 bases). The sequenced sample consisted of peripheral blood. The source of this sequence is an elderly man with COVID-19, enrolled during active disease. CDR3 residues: CARWGGDWNTEAFF. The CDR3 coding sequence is TGTGCCAGATGGGGGGGAGATTGGAACACTGAAGCTTTCTTT.